This TCR beta chain was documented in a study of T cell repertoires in cytomegalovirus infection. About the research overall: Carrying CMV and the relevant HLA type showed in public TCR beta signatures.

V was shortened by 6 bases and J by 2 bases, with 13 bases between the two germline ends. The germline CDR1 and CDR2 sequences are MDHEN and SYDVKM. The CDR3 has 14 residues. MiXCR, run by TCRdb on the reads, gives a single entry per CDR3 protein. Among fewer than 550,000 distinct CDR3 sequences listed, roughly 31% were seen once. Sequencing was done on a sample of PBMCs. V usage is TRBV28 and J usage is TRBJ1-1; D call uncertain. This TCR was sampled from a human donor in good health (CMV status not recorded). Some clones in this sample may be carry-over from other donors' samples. The CDR3 DNA sequence: TGTGCCAGCAGCTATATGAGGCAAAACACTGAAGCTTTCTTT. Its protein product is CASSYMRQNTEAFF. Variable domain in full (rest from reference TRBV28 and TRBJ1-1): DVKVTQSSRYLVKRTGEKVFLECVQDMDHENMFWYRQDPGLGLRLIYFSYDVKMKEKGDIPEGYSVSREKKERFSLILESASTNQTSMYLCASSYMRQNTEAFFGQGTRLTVV.